Following are 21 T cell receptor beta chains from one sample sequenced in a study of T cell repertoires in cytomegalovirus infection. From the reads, TCRdb called clonotypes with MiXCR, one entry per CDR3 protein. The sample lists about 250,000 distinct CDR3 sequences, roughly an eighth seen once, with 1.6% in the top ten. The material sequenced was PBMCs. The receptors originated from a human donor in good health (CMV status not recorded). Some clones in this sample may be carry-over from other donors' samples.

This clonotype was recorded a few times. This chain uses TRBV2 with TRBJ1-1, with D maybe TRBD1 (6 bases). This CDR3 contains 14 residues. The germline V gene has CDR1 SNHLY and CDR2 FYNNEI. Trimming shortened V by 3 bases and J by 4 bases, and 12 bases separated the two germline ends. The chain's CDR3 is CASSEAGDVTEAFF. In DNA form, the CDR3 reads TGTGCCAGCAGTGAGGCAGGGGACGTCACTGAAGCTTTCTTT. Variable domain in full (rest from reference TRBV2 and TRBJ1-1): EPEVTQTPSHQVTQMGQEVILRCVPISNHLYFYWYRQILGQKVEFLVSFYNNEISEKSEIFDDQFSVERPDGSNFTLKIRSTKLEDSAMYFCASSEAGDVTEAFFGQGTRLTVV.

Many counts were recorded for this clonotype. This chain's CDR3 is CSARDPGQGGQETQYF. In DNA form, the CDR3 reads TGCAGTGCTAGAGATCCCGGACAGGGTGGGCAAGAGACCCAGTACTTC. The rearrangement uses TRBV20-1 and TRBJ2-5; 8 nucleotides agree with TRBD1. CDR1 is DFQATT and CDR2 is SNEGSKA in the germline V gene (reference sequence). CDR3 length: 16 residues. The trim removed 0 bases at V and 2 bases at J, leaving 8 bases unmatched.

This clonotype was seen at least ten times. CDR3 in amino acids: CASSPGQAPYYEQYF. CDR3 in DNA: TGTGCCAGCAGCCCGGGACAAGCCCCTTACTACGAGCAGTACTTC. This sequence joins TRBV7-8 and TRBJ2-7; weak D call: TRBD1 (6 bases). Trimming left V 5 bases short and J 3 bases short, with 17 bases between. In germline, CDR1 is SGHVS, CDR2 FQNEAQ. The CDR3 extends over 15 amino acids.

At least ten counts were recorded for this clonotype. J is TRBJ2-7 and V is TRBV7-3, with unresolved D. Germline V gene data show CDR1 as SGHTA and CDR2 as FQGTGA. The germline V and J ends were trimmed by 4 bases and 0 bases, with 7 bases remaining between them. The CDR3 spans 13 residues. DNA for the CDR3: TGTGCCAGCAGCTACTCGAGCTCCTACGAGCAGTACTTC. It codes for CASSYSSSYEQYF.

This clonotype was detected many times. V is TRBV19 and J is TRBJ1-1; no reliable D call. The CDR3 consists of 14 residues. Germline V gene lookup returns CDR1 LNHDA and CDR2 SQIVND (reference sequence). V lost 9 bases and J lost 3, with 17 bases in between. The CDR3: CASFNRVADTEAFF. DNA for the CDR3: TGTGCCAGCTTCAACCGGGTTGCGGACACTGAAGCTTTCTTT.

This clonotype was detected only a few times. CDR3 sequence reads: CASSWQPGELFF. CDR3 DNA: TGTGCCAGCAGTTGGCAACCCGGGGAGCTGTTTTTT. The rearrangement uses TRBV12-3 or TRBV12-4 and TRBJ2-2; D remains unclear. The V and J ends lost 4 bases and 6 bases respectively, with 6 bases between them. The CDR3 loop spans 12 amino acids.

This chain joins TRBV5-6 and TRBJ2-5, with TRBD2 identical over 9 bases. CDR1 is SGHDT, CDR2 YYEEEE, per germline. CDR3 length: 15 residues. The V and J ends lost 4 bases and 2 bases, in that order; junction bases with no gene match: 6. The CDR3 coding sequence is TGTGCCAGCAGCCCCCTAGCGGGAACGCAAGAGACCCAGTACTTC. It encodes CASSPLAGTQETQYF. The full variable domain, its missing parts supplied by reference TRBV5-6 and TRBJ2-5, is DAGVTQSPTHLIKTRGQQVTLRCSPKSGHDTVSWYQQALGQGPQFIFQYYEEEERQRGNFPDRFSGHQFPNYSSELNVNALLLGDSALYLCASSPLAGTQETQYFGPGTRLLVL.

V usage is TRBV2 and J usage is TRBJ2-1, with 10 nucleotides matching TRBD2. The CDR3 consists of 15 residues. Germline CDR1 is SNHLY and CDR2 is FYNNEI. V lost 5 bases to trimming and J lost 9 bases; unmatched junction nucleotides: 10. The CDR3 loop reads CASSPLSGGAGEQFF. CDR3 DNA sequence: TGTGCCAGCAGTCCCCTGAGCGGGGGGGCCGGTGAGCAGTTCTTC.

The CDR3 loop reads CASRDFYEQFF. The CDR3 region has the DNA TGTGCCAGCAGAGATTTTTATGAGCAGTTCTTC. The chain combines TRBV6-2 or TRBV6-3 with TRBJ2-1; no clear D gene. Trimming removed 6 bases from V and 8 bases from J, with 8 bases in between. Looked up from germline, CDR1 is MNHEY and CDR2 is SVGEGT. The CDR3 has 11 amino acids.

This clonotype was observed a handful of times. The rearrangement uses TRBV6-2 or TRBV6-3 and TRBJ2-7; tentative D call: TRBD1 (5 bases). The CDR3 is 15 residues long. V lost 3 bases, J lost 3 bases, and 15 bases lay in between. CDR1 and CDR2 (germline): MNHEY, SVGEGT. The CDR3: CASSYRIGDSYEQYF. The CDR3 coding sequence is TGTGCCAGCAGTTATCGTATCGGCGACAGCTACGAGCAGTACTTC.

The V and J genes are TRBV18 and TRBJ2-4, with D possibly being TRBD2 (6 bases). V was trimmed by 3 bases and J by 8 bases, leaving 14 bases between them. This CDR3 spans 14 amino acids. CDR1 and CDR2 from the germline V gene are KGHSH and LQKENI. The CDR3 region is CASSPRGTADIQYF. CDR3 DNA sequence: TGTGCCAGCTCACCCCGGGGGACGGCGGACATTCAGTACTTC.

This clonotype has ten or more counts. The chain carries TRBV19 and TRBJ1-1; D gene uncertain. V gave up 3 bases and J gave up 0 bases, with 11 bases separating them. This CDR3 has 15 residues. Germline assignment: CDR1 LNHDA and CDR2 SQIVND (reference sequence). In nucleotides, the CDR3 is TGTGCCAGTAGTATTAAGAGGACGGTGAACACTGAAGCTTTCTTT. It specifies CASSIKRTVNTEAFF. Supplemented by reference TRBV19 and TRBJ1-1, the full variable domain reads DGGITQSPKYLFRKEGQNVTLSCEQNLNHDAMYWYRQDPGQGLRLIYYSQIVNDFQKGDIAEGYSVSREKKESFPLTVTSAQKNPTAFYLCASSIKRTVNTEAFFGQGTRLTVV.

In this sample, this clonotype turned up many times. The chain couples TRBV5-5 to TRBJ1-1; no clear D. V was cut by 1 base and J by 2 bases, with 9 bases left in between. Germline V lookup: CDR1 SGHKS, CDR2 YYEKEE (reference sequence). CDR3 length: 14 amino acids. CDR3 sequence (DNA): TGTGCCAGCAGCTTGCACGGAGAAAACACTGAAGCTTTCTTT. This encodes CASSLHGENTEAFF.

This clonotype was counted ten times or more. The CDR3 region has the DNA TGTGCCAGCAGTACCGCAGGGATTAATGAAAAACTGTTTTTT. It specifies CASSTAGINEKLFF. The chain is built from TRBV7-2 and TRBJ1-4; D may be TRBD1 (5 bases). From germline, CDR1 is SGHTA and CDR2 FQGNSA. This CDR3 has 14 amino acids. Trimming left V 6 bases short and J 4 bases short, with 12 bases between.

This sequence joins TRBV29-1 and TRBJ1-1; D unclear. The CDR3 consists of 13 residues. Germline-derived CDR1 and CDR2 are SQVTM and ANQGSEA. Trimming removed 3 bases from V and 2 bases from J, with 10 bases in between. CDR3 sequence: CSVDRRSNTEAFF. CDR3 in DNA: TGCAGCGTTGATCGCCGCTCCAACACTGAAGCTTTCTTT.

This clonotype was seen more than once but under ten times. V and J are TRBV20-1 and TRBJ2-3; D uncertain. The CDR3 loop spans 16 amino acids. Trimming left V 1 base short and J 6 bases short, with 20 bases between. CDR1 and CDR2 (germline): DFQATT, SNEGSKA (reference sequence). For the CDR3, the DNA is TGCAGTGCTAGAGTCCTCATGGTCGGTAATGGGGATACGCAGTATTTT. Translating gives CSARVLMVGNGDTQYF.

This clonotype was seen many times. CDR3 sequence: CASIGTGYNEQFF. In DNA, the CDR3 is TGTGCCAGCATCGGGACAGGCTACAATGAGCAGTTCTTC. This chain links TRBV7-2 with TRBJ2-1; 8 bases fit TRBD1. The trim removed 7 bases at V and 3 bases at J, leaving 2 bases unmatched. Germline V gene data show CDR1 as SGHTA and CDR2 as FQGNSA. The CDR3 covers 13 residues.

This clonotype was counted ten times or more. The chain carries TRBV7-2 and TRBJ1-4; TRBD1 aligns across 7 bases. This CDR3 is built from 14 residues. From germline, CDR1 is SGHTA and CDR2 FQGNSA. With 5 bases clipped from V and 7 bases from J, the junction kept 7 bases outside the gene matches. The CDR3 nucleotides read TGTGCCAGCAGCCCAGACAGGGTGGGTGAAAAACTGTTTTTT. Translation: CASSPDRVGEKLFF.

The chain combines TRBV28 with TRBJ2-7, with no clear D. V lost 5 bases and J lost 6, with 8 bases in between. There are 11 residues in the CDR3. The germline CDR1 and CDR2 sequences are MDHEN and SYDVKM. The DNA for the CDR3 is TGTGCCAGCAGTGTAAGGGTCGAGCAGTACTTC. Its translation is CASSVRVEQYF. The entire variable domain, with the rest obtained from reference TRBV28 and TRBJ2-7, is as follows: DVKVTQSSRYLVKRTGEKVFLECVQDMDHENMFWYRQDPGLGLRLIYFSYDVKMKEKGDIPEGYSVSREKKERFSLILESASTNQTSMYLCASSVRVEQYFGPGTRLTVT.

This clonotype was picked up many times. The genes are TRBV11-2 and TRBJ2-3; D is ambiguous. Looked up from germline, CDR1 is SGHAT and CDR2 is FQNNGV. This CDR3 spans 18 amino acids. V shed 1 base and J shed 1 base, with 18 bases lying between them. CDR3 bases: TGTGCCAGCAGCTTAGTAGGGCCGGATAGAAGAGGCACAGATACGCAGTATTTT. Protein sequence: CASSLVGPDRRGTDTQYF.

This clonotype was counted ten times or more. CDR3 nucleotide sequence: TGTGCCAGCAGCTTAGGACTAGCGGGACTTCCCACCGGGGAGCTGTTTTTT. Translated, it gives CASSLGLAGLPTGELFF. The chain joins TRBV7-2 to TRBJ2-2; the match to TRBD2 covers 11 bases. The CDR3 is 17 amino acids. V trimming: 1 base; J trimming: 4 bases; junction bases outside the gene matches: 5. From germline, CDR1 is SGHTA and CDR2 FQGNSA.